This TCR beta chain appears in the sequencing data of a study of blood T cell repertoires in COVID-19. About the study: The United States, Italy and Spain were the sources of the acute and convalescent COVID-19 samples. Sample material is recorded as cDNA or gDNA derived from T cells, B-cell-depleted T cells, or PBMCs.

This clone appeared a few times. Original processing methods: From reference gene primer amplification, estimates of nucleated cell counts were derived. Sequencing was performed with immunoSEQ multiplex PCR; in TCRdb, only in-frame clones are kept and a portion is missing. V and J calls and clone size follow that table, whereas D and trimming were derived from the DNA. The data contain about 69,000 clones, 90% of them singletons. The germline gives CDR1 SGHTA, CDR2 FQGNSA. The length of the CDR3 is 15 residues. The V and J ends lost 2 bases and 7 bases respectively, with 15 bases between them. The sample consisted of peripheral blood. The source is a woman aged 18-30 years with acute or convalescent COVID-19. The chain is built from TRBV7-2 and TRBJ1-5, with D tentatively TRBD1 (5 bases). The CDR3 region has the DNA TGTGCCAGCAGCTTAAGCTCGGGTGGGGGGCAGCCCCAGCATTTT. Translating it yields CASSLSSGGGQPQHF.